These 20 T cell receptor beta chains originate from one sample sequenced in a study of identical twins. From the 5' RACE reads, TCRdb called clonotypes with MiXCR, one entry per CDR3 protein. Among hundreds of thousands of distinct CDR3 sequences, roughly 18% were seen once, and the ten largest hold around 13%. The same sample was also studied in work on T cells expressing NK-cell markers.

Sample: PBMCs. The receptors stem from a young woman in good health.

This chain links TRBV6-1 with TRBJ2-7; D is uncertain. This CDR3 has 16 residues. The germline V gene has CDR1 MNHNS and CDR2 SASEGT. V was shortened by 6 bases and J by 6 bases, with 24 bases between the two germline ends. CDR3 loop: CASRRRGAHWQAEQYF. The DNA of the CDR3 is TGTGCCAGCAGAAGACGCGGCGCCCACTGGCAGGCCGAGCAGTACTTC.

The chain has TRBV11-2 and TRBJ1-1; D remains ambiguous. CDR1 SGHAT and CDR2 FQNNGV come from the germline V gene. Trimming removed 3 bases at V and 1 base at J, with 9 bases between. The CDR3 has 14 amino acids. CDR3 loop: CASSFVAENTEAFF. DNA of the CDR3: TGTGCCAGCAGCTTTGTAGCCGAGAACACTGAAGCTTTCTTT.

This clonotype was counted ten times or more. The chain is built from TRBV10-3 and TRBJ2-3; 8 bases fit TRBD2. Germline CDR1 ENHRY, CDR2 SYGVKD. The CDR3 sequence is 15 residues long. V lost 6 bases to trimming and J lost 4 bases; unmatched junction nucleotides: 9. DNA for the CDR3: TGTGCCATCAGGGGAGCGGGAGTGTTCGCAGATACGCAGTATTTT. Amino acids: CAIRGAGVFADTQYF.

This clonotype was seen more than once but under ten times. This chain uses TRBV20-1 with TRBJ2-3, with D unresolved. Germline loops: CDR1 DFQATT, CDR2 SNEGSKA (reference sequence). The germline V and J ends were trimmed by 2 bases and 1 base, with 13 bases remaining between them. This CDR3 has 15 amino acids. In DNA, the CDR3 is TGCAGTGCTAGATCGAAAAAGGTCCGCACAGATACGCAGTATTTT. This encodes CSARSKKVRTDTQYF.

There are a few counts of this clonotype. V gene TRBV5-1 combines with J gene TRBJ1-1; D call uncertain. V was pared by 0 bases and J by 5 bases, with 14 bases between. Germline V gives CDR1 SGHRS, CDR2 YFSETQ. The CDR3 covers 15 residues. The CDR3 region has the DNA TGCGCCAGCAGCTTGGGGGTGGGGAGGTGGACTGAAGCTTTCTTT. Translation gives CASSLGVGRWTEAFF.

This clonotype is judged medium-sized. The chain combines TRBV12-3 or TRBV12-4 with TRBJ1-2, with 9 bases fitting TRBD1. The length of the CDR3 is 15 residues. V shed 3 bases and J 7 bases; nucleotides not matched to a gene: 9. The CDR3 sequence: CASSFHGDRALGYTF. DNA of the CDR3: TGTGCCAGCAGTTTTCACGGGGACAGGGCCCTTGGCTACACCTTC.

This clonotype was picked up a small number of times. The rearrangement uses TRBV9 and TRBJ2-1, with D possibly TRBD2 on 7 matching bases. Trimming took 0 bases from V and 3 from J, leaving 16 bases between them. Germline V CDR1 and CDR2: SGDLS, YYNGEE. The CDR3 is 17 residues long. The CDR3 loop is CASSVGGGGRIYNEQFF. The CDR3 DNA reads TGTGCCAGCAGCGTAGGCGGGGGCGGGAGAATCTACAATGAGCAGTTCTTC.

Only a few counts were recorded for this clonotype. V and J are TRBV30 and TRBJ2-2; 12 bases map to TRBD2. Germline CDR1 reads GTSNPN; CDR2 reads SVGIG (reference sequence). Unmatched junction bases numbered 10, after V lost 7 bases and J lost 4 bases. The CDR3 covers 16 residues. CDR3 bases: TGTGCCTCTTCACTAGCGGGAGGTCCGGGCACCGGGGAGCTGTTTTTT. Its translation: CASSLAGGPGTGELFF. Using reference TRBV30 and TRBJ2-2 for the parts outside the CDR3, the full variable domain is SQTIHQWPATLVQPVGSPLSLECTVEGTSNPNLYWYRQAAGRGLQLLFYSVGIGQISSEVPQNLSASRPQDRQFILSSKKLLLSDSGFYLCASSLAGGPGTGELFFGEGSRLTVL.

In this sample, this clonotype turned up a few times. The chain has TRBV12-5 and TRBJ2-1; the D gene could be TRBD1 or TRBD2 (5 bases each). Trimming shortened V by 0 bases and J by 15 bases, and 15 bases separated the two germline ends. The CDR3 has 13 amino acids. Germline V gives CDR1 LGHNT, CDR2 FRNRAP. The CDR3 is CASGLVQDSTPFF. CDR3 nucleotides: TGTGCTAGTGGTTTGGTACAGGACTCGACCCCGTTCTTC.

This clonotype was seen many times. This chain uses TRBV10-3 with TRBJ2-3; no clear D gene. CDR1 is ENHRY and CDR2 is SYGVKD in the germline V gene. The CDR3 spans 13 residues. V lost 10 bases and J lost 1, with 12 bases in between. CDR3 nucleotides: TGTGCCACCGGTCCTCTGGGCACAGATACGCAGTATTTT. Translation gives CATGPLGTDTQYF.

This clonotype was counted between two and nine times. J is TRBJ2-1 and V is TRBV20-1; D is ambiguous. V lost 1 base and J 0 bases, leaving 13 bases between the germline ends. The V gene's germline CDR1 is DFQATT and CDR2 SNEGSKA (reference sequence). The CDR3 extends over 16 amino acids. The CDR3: CSARANLLSSYNEQFF. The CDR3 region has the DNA TGCAGTGCTAGAGCCAACCTCCTGAGCTCCTACAATGAGCAGTTCTTC.

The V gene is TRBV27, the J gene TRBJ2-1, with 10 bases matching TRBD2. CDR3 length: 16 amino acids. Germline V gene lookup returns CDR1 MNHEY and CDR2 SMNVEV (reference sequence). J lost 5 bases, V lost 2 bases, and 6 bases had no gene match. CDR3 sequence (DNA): TGTGCCAGCAGTTTACTAGCGGGAGAGGGGAACAATGAGCAGTTCTTC. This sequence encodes CASSLLAGEGNNEQFF.

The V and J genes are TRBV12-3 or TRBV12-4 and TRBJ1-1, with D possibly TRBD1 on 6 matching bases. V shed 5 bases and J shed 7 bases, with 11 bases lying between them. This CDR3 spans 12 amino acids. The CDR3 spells CASSGPGVEAFF. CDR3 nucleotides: TGTGCCAGCAGTGGCCCAGGGGTTGAAGCTTTCTTT.

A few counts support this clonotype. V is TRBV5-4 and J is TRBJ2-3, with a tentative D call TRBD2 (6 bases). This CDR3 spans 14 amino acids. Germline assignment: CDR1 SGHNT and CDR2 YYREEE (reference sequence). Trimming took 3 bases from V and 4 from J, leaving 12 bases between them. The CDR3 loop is CASSSREPSDTQYF. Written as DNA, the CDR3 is TGTGCCAGCAGCTCGCGGGAACCATCAGATACGCAGTATTTT.

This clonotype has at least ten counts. The CDR3 bases are TGCAGTGCACCAGACTACAATGAGCAGTTCTTC. Its protein is CSAPDYNEQFF. The genes are TRBV20-1 and TRBJ2-1; D uncertain. Germline assignment: CDR1 DFQATT and CDR2 SNEGSKA (reference sequence). With 6 bases removed from V and 3 bases from J, the gap between germline ends came to 6 bases. The CDR3 totals 11 residues.

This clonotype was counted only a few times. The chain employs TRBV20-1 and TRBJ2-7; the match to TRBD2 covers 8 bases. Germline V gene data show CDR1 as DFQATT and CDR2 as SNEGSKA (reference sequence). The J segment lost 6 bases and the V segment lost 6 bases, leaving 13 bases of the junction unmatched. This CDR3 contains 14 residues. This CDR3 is CSAPKSPRGGEQYF. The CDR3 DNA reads TGCAGTGCACCCAAGAGTCCCCGGGGGGGCGAGCAGTACTTC.

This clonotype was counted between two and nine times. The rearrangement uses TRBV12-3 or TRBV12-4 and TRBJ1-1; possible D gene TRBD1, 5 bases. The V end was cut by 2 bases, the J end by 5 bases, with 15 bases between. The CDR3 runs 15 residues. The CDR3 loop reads CASSLFRGVGTEAFF. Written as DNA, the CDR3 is TGTGCCAGCAGTTTATTTCGGGGGGTCGGAACTGAAGCTTTCTTT.

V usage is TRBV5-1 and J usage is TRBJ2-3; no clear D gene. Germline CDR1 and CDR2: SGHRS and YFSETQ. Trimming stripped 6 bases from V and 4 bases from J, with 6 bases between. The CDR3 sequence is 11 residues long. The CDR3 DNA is TGCGCCAGCATGCGTGCAGATACGCAGTATTTT. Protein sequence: CASMRADTQYF.

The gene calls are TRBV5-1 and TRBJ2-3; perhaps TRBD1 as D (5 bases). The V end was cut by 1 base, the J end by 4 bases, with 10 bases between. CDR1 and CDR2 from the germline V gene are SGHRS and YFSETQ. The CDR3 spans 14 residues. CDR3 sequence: CASSLRQNADTQYF. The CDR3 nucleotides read TGCGCCAGCAGCTTGCGACAGAACGCAGATACGCAGTATTTT.

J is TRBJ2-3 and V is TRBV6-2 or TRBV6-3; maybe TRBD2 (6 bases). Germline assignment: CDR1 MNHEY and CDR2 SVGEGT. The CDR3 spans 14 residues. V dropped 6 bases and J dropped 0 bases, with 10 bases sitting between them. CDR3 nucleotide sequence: TGTGCCAGCAGAGGGAGCGGGAGCACAGATACGCAGTATTTT. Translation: CASRGSGSTDTQYF.